Below, 23 T cell receptor beta chains from the same sample are listed, as sequenced in a study of early T cells in non-severe SARS-CoV-2 infection. TCRdb independently ran MiXCR on the 5' RACE reads; one entry per CDR3 protein. The profile shows about 48,000 distinct CDR3 sequences, around 6.5% of them singletons. The sample in question was whole blood, obtained at baseline. These receptors all stem from an adult who was a healthcare worker with PCR-confirmed SARS-CoV-2 infection or an uninfected control (not recorded which).

The gene calls are TRBV7-3 and TRBJ2-5; no reliable D call. Trimming cost V 2 bases and J 0 bases, with 13 bases left between them. The length of the CDR3 is 16 residues. Germline CDR1 SGHTA, CDR2 FQGTGA. CDR3 protein: CASSLRPLMYQETQYF. The CDR3 coding sequence is TGTGCCAGCAGCTTACGGCCACTAATGTACCAAGAGACCCAGTACTTC. Combining the CDR3 with reference TRBV7-3 and TRBJ2-5 gives the whole variable domain GAGVSQTPSNKVTEKGKYVELRCDPISGHTALYWYRQSLGQGPEFLIYFQGTGAADDSGLPNDRFFAVRPEGSVSTLKIQRTERGDSAVYLCASSLRPLMYQETQYFGPGTRLLVL.

In this sample, this clonotype turned up many times. The V gene is TRBV29-1, the J gene TRBJ2-1; 14 nucleotides agree with TRBD2. CDR3 length: 16 amino acids. Trimming cost V 7 bases and J 0 bases; bases outside gene matches: 5. Per germline, CDR1 SQVTM and CDR2 ANQGSEA. The DNA of the CDR3 is TGCAGCGGGACAGGGACTAGCGGGAGCTCCTACAATGAGCAGTTCTTC. Its protein product is CSGTGTSGSSYNEQFF.

In its sample, this clonotype was seen many times. This rearrangement joins TRBV4-2 to TRBJ2-3; possible D gene TRBD2, 5 bases. V lost 4 bases and J 5 bases, leaving 7 bases between the germline ends. This CDR3 comprises 12 residues. Germline V gene sequence: CDR1 LGHNA, CDR2 YNFKEQ. The CDR3 protein is CASSPAGDTQYF. The CDR3 coding sequence is TGTGCCAGCAGCCCGGCGGGAGATACGCAGTATTTT.

There are a few counts of this clonotype. The chain has TRBV5-4 and TRBJ1-3; the D is unclear. Trimming took 4 bases from V and 0 from J, leaving 17 bases between them. The CDR3 is 17 residues long. In germline, CDR1 is SGHNT, CDR2 YYREEE (reference sequence). Here the CDR3 DNA reads TGTGCCAGCAGCCCATCCACGGACGGCCGCTCTGGAAACACCATATATTTT. Amino acids: CASSPSTDGRSGNTIYF.

This clonotype was seen only a few times. A much larger clone lies one base from this, so it may be a read error. The chain couples TRBV24-1 to TRBJ2-2; either TRBD1 or TRBD2 may fit D (5 bases each). This CDR3 contains 14 residues. The germline V gene has CDR1 KGHDR and CDR2 SFDVKD. The CDR3 DNA follows: TGTGCCACCAGGGAAGACAGCTTTTCCGGGGAGCCGTTTTTT. It encodes CATREDSFSGEPFF.

This clonotype has a count of ten or more. This rearrangement joins TRBV5-6 to TRBJ1-2; 9 bases are a match to TRBD1. Germline lookup yields CDR1 SGHDT and CDR2 YYEEEE. CDR3 size: 14 residues. V was pared by 4 bases and J by 4 bases, with 5 bases of the junction left unmatched. CDR3 coding DNA: TGTGCCAGCAGCGCGGGACAGGGTGGCTATGGCTACACCTTC. This sequence encodes CASSAGQGGYGYTF. The full variable domain, in which reference TRBV5-6 and TRBJ1-2 provide the parts outside the CDR3, is DAGVTQSPTHLIKTRGQQVTLRCSPKSGHDTVSWYQQALGQGPQFIFQYYEEEERQRGNFPDRFSGHQFPNYSSELNVNALLLGDSALYLCASSAGQGGYGYTFGSGTRLTVV.

The V call is TRBV24-1, the J call TRBJ1-1; D is possibly TRBD1 (5 bases). With 9 bases removed from V and 2 bases from J, the gap between germline ends came to 21 bases. CDR3 length equals 16 residues. Germline V gene data show CDR1 as KGHDR and CDR2 as SFDVKD. CDR3 region: CATRTSVGTGNTEAFF. The CDR3 DNA is TGTGCCACCCGAACGTCAGTCGGGACGGGAAACACTGAAGCTTTCTTT.

This clonotype was observed a few times. The genes are TRBV28 and TRBJ1-2; maybe TRBD1 (5 bases). Trimming took off 5 bases at V and 6 bases at J, with 19 bases between the two ends. There are 15 residues in the CDR3. Germline loops: CDR1 MDHEN, CDR2 SYDVKM. The CDR3 DNA follows: TGTGCCAGCAGTCCGATAGATCGGACAAGCCATGGCTACACCTTC. Translated: CASSPIDRTSHGYTF.

J is TRBJ1-2 and V is TRBV12-3 or TRBV12-4; D is unclear. This CDR3 is 14 amino acids long. The ends were cut back, 4 bases at V and 5 bases at J, with 14 bases in the middle. The CDR3 DNA sequence: TGTGCCAGCAGTTCCCCTCCAGAAAGATATGGCTACACCTTC. Translated: CASSSPPERYGYTF.

In this sample, this clonotype turned up a few times. V usage is TRBV6-1 and J usage is TRBJ2-1; 12 bases line up with TRBD1. V was clipped by 5 bases and J by 8 bases; unmatched bases: 10. The CDR3 is made up of 16 amino acids. The germline CDR1 and CDR2 sequences are MNHNS and SASEGT. The CDR3 nucleotides are TGTGCCAGCAGTAAGGGACAGGGGGCGCACGGCTATGAGCAGTTCTTC. The encoded protein is CASSKGQGAHGYEQFF.

This clonotype was observed many times. This chain uses TRBV3-1 with TRBJ1-1, with 8 bases lining up with TRBD1. Unmatched junction bases numbered 3, after V lost 6 bases and J lost 6 bases. CDR1 and CDR2 (germline): LGHDT, YNNKEL (reference sequence). The CDR3 extends over 12 amino acids. The CDR3 nucleotides read TGTGCCAGCAGTCGGACAGGGTCTGAAGCTTTCTTT. Translating gives CASSRTGSEAFF.

This clonotype was seen ten or more times. This chain joins TRBV14 and TRBJ2-6, with TRBD2 as a possible D gene (6 bases). Between the trimmed V and J ends, which lost 4 bases and 4 bases, there was a span of 14 bases. Per the germline V gene, CDR1 is SGHDN and CDR2 is FVKESK. The CDR3 is 16 amino acids. For the CDR3, the DNA is TGTGCCAGCAGCCCGGGGACTTCTGTCGGGGCCAACGTCCTGACTTTC. Translated: CASSPGTSVGANVLTF.

This clonotype was found many times. The chain combines TRBV19 with TRBJ2-5, with 7 bases identical to TRBD1. Germline trimming cut 6 bases from V and 2 bases from J; bases unmatched to any gene: 0. From germline, CDR1 is LNHDA and CDR2 SQIVND (reference sequence). The CDR3 has 12 amino acids. CDR3 in amino acids: CASRTGQETQYF. The CDR3 bases are TGTGCCAGTAGGACAGGGCAAGAGACCCAGTACTTC.

The chain's CDR3 is CASSPRWTDPNYGYTF. In DNA, the CDR3 is TGTGCCAGCAGCCCACGGTGGACAGACCCTAACTATGGCTACACCTTC. The chain carries TRBV3-1 and TRBJ1-2, with a weak D call TRBD1 (6 bases). The germline CDR1 and CDR2 sequences are LGHDT and YNNKEL (reference sequence). The V and J ends lost 4 bases and 0 bases respectively, with 15 bases between them. The CDR3 runs 16 residues.

This clonotype was detected many times. V usage is TRBV29-1 and J usage is TRBJ2-5, with 7 bases aligning to TRBD2. Unmatched junction bases numbered 8, after V lost 0 bases and J lost 4 bases. CDR1 SQVTM and CDR2 ANQGSEA come from the germline V gene. The CDR3 runs 15 residues. The DNA for the CDR3 is TGCAGCGTTGAAGATGCAGCAGGGAGGGCAGAGACCCAGTACTTC. Amino acids: CSVEDAAGRAETQYF. The whole variable domain, remainder taken from reference TRBV29-1 and TRBJ2-5, is SAVISQKPSRDICQRGTSLTIQCQVDSQVTMMFWYRQQPGQSLTLIATANQGSEATYESGFVIDKFPISRPNLTFSTLTVSNMSPEDSSIYLCSVEDAAGRAETQYFGPGTRLLVL.

The sample holds a few counts of this clonotype. The chain has TRBV6-5 and TRBJ2-7; perhaps TRBD1 as D (6 bases). The length of the CDR3 is 17 residues. Trimming left V 4 bases short and J 2 bases short, with 21 bases between. Germline V lookup: CDR1 MNHEY, CDR2 SVGAGI. Here the CDR3 DNA reads TGTGCCAGCAGTTTTTTCTCCGGGGCAGGGGCTACCTACGAGCAGTACTTC. This gives the protein CASSFFSGAGATYEQYF.

This clonotype was seen at least ten times. The V gene is TRBV12-3 or TRBV12-4, the J gene TRBJ2-3; D might be TRBD2 (6 bases). V was clipped by 2 bases and J by 5 bases, with 8 bases between them. CDR3 size: 13 residues. The CDR3 bases are TGTGCCAGCAGTTTATACGGGAGAGATACGCAGTATTTT. Translation gives CASSLYGRDTQYF.

This clonotype was detected only a few times. The chain couples TRBV5-4 to TRBJ2-1; D possibly uses TRBD1 or TRBD2 (5 bases each). Germline-derived CDR1 and CDR2 are SGHNT and YYREEE (reference sequence). Trimming stripped 4 bases from V and 5 bases from J, with 10 bases between. There are 13 residues in the CDR3. CDR3 protein: CASSVGTNNEQFF. The DNA of the CDR3 is TGTGCCAGCAGCGTCGGGACCAACAATGAGCAGTTCTTC. Together with reference TRBV5-4 and TRBJ2-1, the CDR3 gives the full variable domain: ETGVTQSPTHLIKTRGQQVTLRCSSQSGHNTVSWYQQALGQGPQFIFQYYREEENGRGNFPPRFSGLQFPNYSSELNVNALELDDSALYLCASSVGTNNEQFFGPGTRLTVL.

Many counts were recorded for this clonotype. The genes are TRBV2 and TRBJ2-2; D tentatively fits TRBD1 or TRBD2 (5 bases each). There are 14 residues in the CDR3. Germline V CDR1 and CDR2: SNHLY, FYNNEI. The V end was cut by 11 bases, the J end by 5 bases, with 18 bases between. In DNA, the CDR3 is TGTGCCGGGCTACGGGACCTAGGGACCGGGGAGCTGTTTTTT. Translating it yields CAGLRDLGTGELFF.

Many counts were recorded for this clonotype. The rearrangement joins TRBV5-1 to TRBJ2-1; 7 bases match TRBD2. V gave up 0 bases and J gave up 2 bases; unmatched junction bases: 8. The CDR3 loop spans 17 amino acids. CDR1 and CDR2 (germline): SGHRS, YFSETQ. DNA of the CDR3: TGCGCCAGCAGCTTGGCCGGGAGCGGGGCCGCCTACAATGAGCAGTTCTTC. Its protein is CASSLAGSGAAYNEQFF.

There are a few counts of this clonotype. The CDR3 region is CASSESRVETQYF. The CDR3, as DNA: TGCGCCAGCAGTGAGTCGAGAGTAGAGACCCAGTACTTC. V is TRBV10-2 and J is TRBJ2-5; D remains unclear. Trimming stripped 0 bases from V and 4 bases from J, with 6 bases between. The CDR3 spans 13 residues. CDR1 is WSHSY and CDR2 is SAAADI in the germline V gene.

The chain links TRBV7-9 to TRBJ1-1; TRBD1 might be the D (5 bases). The germline V and J ends were trimmed by 1 base and 8 bases, with 11 bases remaining between them. CDR1 is SEHNR, CDR2 FQNEAQ, per germline (reference sequence). This CDR3 has 13 amino acids. Written as DNA, the CDR3 is TGTGCCAGCAGCTTAGAGGGGCCAGGGGAAGCTTTCTTT. It specifies CASSLEGPGEAFF.

This clonotype was detected only a few times. This chain links TRBV15 with TRBJ2-3; 9 bases align to TRBD1. Germline CDR1 is LNHNV and CDR2 is YYDKDF (reference sequence). The CDR3 consists of 16 residues. The trim removed 2 bases at V and 5 bases at J, leaving 8 bases unmatched. DNA for the CDR3: TGTGCCACCAGCAGACCGGGACAGGGCGTGGGAGATACGCAGTATTTT. This encodes CATSRPGQGVGDTQYF.